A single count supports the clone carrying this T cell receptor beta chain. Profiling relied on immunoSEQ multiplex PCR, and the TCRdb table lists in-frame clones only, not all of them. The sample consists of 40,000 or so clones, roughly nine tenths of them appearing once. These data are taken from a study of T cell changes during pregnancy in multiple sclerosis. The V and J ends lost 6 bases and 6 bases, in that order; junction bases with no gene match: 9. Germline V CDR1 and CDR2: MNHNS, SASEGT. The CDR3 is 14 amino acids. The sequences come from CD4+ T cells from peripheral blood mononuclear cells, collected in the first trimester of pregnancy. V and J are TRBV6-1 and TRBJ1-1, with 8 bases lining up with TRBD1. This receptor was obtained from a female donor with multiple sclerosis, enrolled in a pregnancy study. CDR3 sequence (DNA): TGTGCCAGCAGACAACCGGACAGGGTCCCTGAAGCTTTCTTT. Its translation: CASRQPDRVPEAFF.